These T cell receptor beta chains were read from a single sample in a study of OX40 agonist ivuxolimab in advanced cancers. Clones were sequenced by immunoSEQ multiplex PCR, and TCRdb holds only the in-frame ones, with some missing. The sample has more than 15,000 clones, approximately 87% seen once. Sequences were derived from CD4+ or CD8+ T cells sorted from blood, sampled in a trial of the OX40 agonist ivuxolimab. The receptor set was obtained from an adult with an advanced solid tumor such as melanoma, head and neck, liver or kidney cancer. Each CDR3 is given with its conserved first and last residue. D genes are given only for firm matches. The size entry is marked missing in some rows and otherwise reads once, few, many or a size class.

CDR3nt: TGTGCCAGCAGCTTAGGTCCCGGGGGCTTGGGCTATGGCTACACCTTC
CDR3aa: CASSLGPGGLGYGYTF
d_gene: -
j_gene: TRBJ1-2
len: 16
v_gene: TRBV7-8
abundance: -

CDR3nt: TGTGCCAGCTCATCACAGGGGGCAGGAGGAGCTTTCTTT
CDR3aa: CASSSQGAGGAFF
d_gene: TRBD1
j_gene: TRBJ1-1
len: 13
v_gene: TRBV18
abundance: once

CDR3nt: TGTGCCAGCAGTTACCTGGGGACAGGGGACACAGATACGCAGTATTTT
CDR3aa: CASSYLGTGDTDTQYF
d_gene: TRBD1
j_gene: TRBJ2-3
len: 16
v_gene: TRBV6-5
abundance: once

CDR3nt: TGTGCCAGCAGTGAAGTCGGAGGTGAGGTGGTAGGTGAAAAACTGTTTTTT
CDR3aa: CASSEVGGEVVGEKLFF
d_gene: -
j_gene: TRBJ1-4
len: 17
v_gene: TRBV6-1
abundance: -

CDR3nt: TGTGCCAGCAGTGAAGCAGGGGTGGGAGCGACCCAGTACTTC
CDR3aa: CASSEAGVGATQYF
d_gene: -
j_gene: TRBJ2-5
len: 14
v_gene: TRBV2
abundance: -

CDR3nt: TGTGCCAGCAGAGGCCCAGGAAGCACTGAAGCTTTCTTT
CDR3aa: CASRGPGSTEAFF
d_gene: -
j_gene: TRBJ1-1
len: 13
v_gene: TRBV28
abundance: -

CDR3nt: TGTGCCACTTCCCAGGGGATCGGTAACTATGGCTACACCTTC
CDR3aa: CATSQGIGNYGYTF
d_gene: -
j_gene: TRBJ1-2
len: 14
v_gene: TRBV10-3
abundance: few

CDR3nt: TGTGCCAGCAGTTCCCCCTCTCAAGGCGGGGCAATGAACACTGAAGCTTTCTTT
CDR3aa: CASSSPSQGGAMNTEAFF
d_gene: -
j_gene: TRBJ1-1
len: 18
v_gene: TRBV28
abundance: -

CDR3nt: TGTGCCAGCTTCCCGGGACTAGCGGAAAGACAGTTCTTC
CDR3aa: CASFPGLAERQFF
d_gene: TRBD2
j_gene: TRBJ2-1
len: 13
v_gene: TRBV18
abundance: -

CDR3nt: TGTGCCAGCAGTTACCGGGGACAGGACGGCGAGCAGTACTTC
CDR3aa: CASSYRGQDGEQYF
d_gene: TRBD1
j_gene: TRBJ2-7
len: 14
v_gene: TRBV6-5
abundance: -

CDR3nt: TGTGCCAGCAGCAAGATAGACAGGGGAAAAACCGGGGAGCTGTTTTTT
CDR3aa: CASSKIDRGKTGELFF
d_gene: -
j_gene: TRBJ2-2
len: 16
v_gene: TRBV21-1
abundance: -

CDR3nt: TGTGCCAGCAGCCCCGGGGGGAAGTACAATGAGCAGTTCTTC
CDR3aa: CASSPGGKYNEQFF
d_gene: TRBD2
j_gene: TRBJ2-1
len: 14
v_gene: TRBV6-5
abundance: -

CDR3nt: TGCGCCAGCAGCCAAGGTGTCGGGAGAAGCTACAATGAGCAGTTCTTC
CDR3aa: CASSQGVGRSYNEQFF
d_gene: -
j_gene: TRBJ2-1
len: 16
v_gene: TRBV4-1
abundance: -

CDR3nt: TGTGCCAGCAGCTTAGGGTGGGGGACCTATAATTCACCCCTCCACTTT
CDR3aa: CASSLGWGTYNSPLHF
d_gene: -
j_gene: TRBJ1-6
len: 16
v_gene: TRBV7-8
abundance: -

CDR3nt: TGTGCCAGCAGTTTAACGGGGAGAAGATACGAGCAGTACTTC
CDR3aa: CASSLTGRRYEQYF
d_gene: -
j_gene: TRBJ2-7
len: 14
v_gene: TRBV27
abundance: once

CDR3nt: TGTGCCAGCAGTTTAAGACTAGCGGTCACAGATACGCAGTATTTT
CDR3aa: CASSLRLAVTDTQYF
d_gene: TRBD2
j_gene: TRBJ2-3
len: 15
v_gene: TRBV28
abundance: -

CDR3nt: TGTGCCAGCAGTGGACAGGGGGGGAACACTGAAGCTTTCTTT
CDR3aa: CASSGQGGNTEAFF
d_gene: TRBD1
j_gene: TRBJ1-1
len: 14
v_gene: TRBV6-1
abundance: -

CDR3nt: TGTGCCAGCAGTGACCCCAGGGTGGGGGTGACCGGGGAGCTGTTTTTT
CDR3aa: CASSDPRVGVTGELFF
d_gene: -
j_gene: TRBJ2-2
len: 16
v_gene: TRBV2
abundance: few

CDR3nt: TGTGCCAGCAGCTTTTTTCAAGGAGATCGAGGGACTGAAGCTTTCTTT
CDR3aa: CASSFFQGDRGTEAFF
d_gene: -
j_gene: TRBJ1-1
len: 16
v_gene: TRBV11-2
abundance: -

CDR3nt: TGTGCCAGCAGCGTTCAAGACGCAGGGATGAAGTACAATGAGCAGTTCTTC
CDR3aa: CASSVQDAGMKYNEQFF
d_gene: -
j_gene: TRBJ2-1
len: 17
v_gene: TRBV9
abundance: few

CDR3nt: TGTGCCAGCAGTGAAGGTGGGACCTCCAAAGCTTTCTTT
CDR3aa: CASSEGGTSKAFF
d_gene: -
j_gene: TRBJ1-1
len: 13
v_gene: TRBV2
abundance: -

CDR3nt: TGTGCCAGCAGCCCAAAGGGAGGACTAGCGGGGGCCGCGAACACCGGGGAGCTGTTTTTT
CDR3aa: CASSPKGGLAGAANTGELFF
d_gene: TRBD2
j_gene: TRBJ2-2
len: 20
v_gene: TRBV9
abundance: -

CDR3nt: TGTGCCAGCAGCGTAGGAGGGACAGGGGGCGAGACCCAGTACTTC
CDR3aa: CASSVGGTGGETQYF
d_gene: TRBD1
j_gene: TRBJ2-5
len: 15
v_gene: TRBV9
abundance: -

CDR3nt: TGTGCCAGCAGGCTCCGAGACCAGGGCCCTAACTATGGCTACACCTTC
CDR3aa: CASRLRDQGPNYGYTF
d_gene: -
j_gene: TRBJ1-2
len: 16
v_gene: TRBV2
abundance: -

CDR3nt: TGTGCCAGCAGCTCGGTTTATCCGGGACAGAACATAAATGAAAAACTGTTTTTT
CDR3aa: CASSSVYPGQNINEKLFF
d_gene: TRBD1
j_gene: TRBJ1-4
len: 18
v_gene: TRBV7-2
abundance: few

CDR3nt: TGTGCCAGCAGTTTGACCGGACTAGCGGGAGTTTCCCGGGTGGGGTTCTTC
CDR3aa: CASSLTGLAGVSRVGFF
d_gene: TRBD2
j_gene: TRBJ2-1
len: 17
v_gene: TRBV28
abundance: few